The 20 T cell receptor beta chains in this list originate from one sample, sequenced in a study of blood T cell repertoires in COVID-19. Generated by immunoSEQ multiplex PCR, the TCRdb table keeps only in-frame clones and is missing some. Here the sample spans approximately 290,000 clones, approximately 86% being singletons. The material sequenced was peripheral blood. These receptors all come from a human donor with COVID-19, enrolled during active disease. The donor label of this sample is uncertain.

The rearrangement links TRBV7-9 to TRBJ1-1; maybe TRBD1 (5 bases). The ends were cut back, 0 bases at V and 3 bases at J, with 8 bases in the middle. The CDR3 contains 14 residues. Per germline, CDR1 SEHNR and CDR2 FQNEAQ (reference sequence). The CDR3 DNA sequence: TGTGCCAGCAGCTTAGCTCAGGGCCACACTGAAGCTTTCTTT. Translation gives CASSLAQGHTEAFF.

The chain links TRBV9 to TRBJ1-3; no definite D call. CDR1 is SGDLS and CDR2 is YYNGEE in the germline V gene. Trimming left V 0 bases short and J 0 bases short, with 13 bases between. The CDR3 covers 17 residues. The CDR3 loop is CASSVEPRLSSGNTIYF. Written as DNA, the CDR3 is TGTGCCAGCAGCGTAGAACCCAGGCTCAGCTCTGGAAACACCATATATTTT.

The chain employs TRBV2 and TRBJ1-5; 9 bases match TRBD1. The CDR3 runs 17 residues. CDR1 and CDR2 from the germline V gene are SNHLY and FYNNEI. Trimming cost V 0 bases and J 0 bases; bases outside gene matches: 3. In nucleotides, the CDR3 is TGTGCCAGCAGTGAAGCGAAGACAGGGGGTAGCAATCAGCCCCAGCATTTT. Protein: CASSEAKTGGSNQPQHF.

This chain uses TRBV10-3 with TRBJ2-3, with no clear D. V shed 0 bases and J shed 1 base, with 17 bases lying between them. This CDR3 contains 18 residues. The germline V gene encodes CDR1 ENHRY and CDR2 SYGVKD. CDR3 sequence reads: CAISESMVVSGGTDTQYF. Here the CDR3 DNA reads TGTGCCATCAGTGAGTCGATGGTAGTCTCTGGAGGCACAGATACGCAGTATTTT.

DNA of the CDR3: TGTGCCAGCAGTTTGAGGGAGATCGGGGAGCTGTTTTTT. This translates into CASSLREIGELFF. The chain couples TRBV12-3 or TRBV12-4 to TRBJ2-2; D is perhaps TRBD2 (5 bases). Trimming took off 3 bases at V and 7 bases at J, with 9 bases between the two ends. CDR3 length equals 13 residues.

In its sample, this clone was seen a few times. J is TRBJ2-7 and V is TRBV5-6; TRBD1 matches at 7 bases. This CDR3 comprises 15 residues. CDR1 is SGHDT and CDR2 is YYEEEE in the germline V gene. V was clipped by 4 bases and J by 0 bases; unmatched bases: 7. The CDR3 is CASSIETGRSYEQYF. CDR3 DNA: TGTGCCAGCAGCATAGAGACAGGGCGCTCCTACGAGCAGTACTTC.

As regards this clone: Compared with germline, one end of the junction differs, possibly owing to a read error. The CDR3 region has the DNA TGTGCCAGCAGCTTGGGGCAGGGGGCCGCTCAGGCTTTC. This translates into CASSLGQGAAQAF. V and J are TRBV11-3 and TRBJ2-6, with 8 bases lining up with TRBD1. Per germline, CDR1 SGHNT and CDR2 YENEEA. The CDR3 loop spans 13 amino acids.

The CDR3 here is CAISQRGSVSTDTQYF. CDR3 DNA sequence: TGTGCCATCAGTCAAAGAGGGAGCGTTAGCACAGATACGCAGTATTTT. The V and J genes are TRBV10-3 and TRBJ2-3; possibly TRBD2 for D (5 bases). The ends were cut back, 5 bases at V and 0 bases at J, with 15 bases in the middle. The germline V gene has CDR1 ENHRY and CDR2 SYGVKD. This CDR3 has 16 amino acids.

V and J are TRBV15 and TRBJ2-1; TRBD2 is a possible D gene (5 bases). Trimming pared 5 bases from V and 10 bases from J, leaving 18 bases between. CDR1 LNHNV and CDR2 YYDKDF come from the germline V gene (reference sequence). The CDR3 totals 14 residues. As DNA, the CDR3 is TGTGCCACCAGCCCCGACGCATGGACTGGAGAGCAGTTCTTC. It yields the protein CATSPDAWTGEQFF.

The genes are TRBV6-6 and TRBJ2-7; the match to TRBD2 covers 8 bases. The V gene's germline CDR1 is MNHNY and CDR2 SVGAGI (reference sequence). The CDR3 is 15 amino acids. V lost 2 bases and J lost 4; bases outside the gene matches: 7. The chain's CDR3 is CASSYKAGAKYEQYF. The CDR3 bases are TGTGCCAGCAGTTACAAAGCGGGAGCAAAATACGAGCAGTACTTC.

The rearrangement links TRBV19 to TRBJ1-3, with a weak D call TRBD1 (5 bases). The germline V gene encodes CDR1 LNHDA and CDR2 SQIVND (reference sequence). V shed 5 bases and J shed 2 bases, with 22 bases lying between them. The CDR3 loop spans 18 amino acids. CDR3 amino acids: CASSLEMWEGQAGNTIYF. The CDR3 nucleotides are TGTGCCAGTAGTTTGGAGATGTGGGAGGGGCAAGCTGGAAACACCATATATTTT.

CDR3 coding DNA: TGTGCCAGCAGATCAACAGGGGAGAATGAAAAACTGTTTTTT. This codes for CASRSTGENEKLFF. The chain uses TRBV28 and TRBJ1-4; 7 bases match TRBD1. Germline assignment: CDR1 MDHEN and CDR2 SYDVKM. The CDR3 contains 14 residues. The V segment lost 6 bases and the J segment 5 bases; nucleotides outside the gene matches: 6.

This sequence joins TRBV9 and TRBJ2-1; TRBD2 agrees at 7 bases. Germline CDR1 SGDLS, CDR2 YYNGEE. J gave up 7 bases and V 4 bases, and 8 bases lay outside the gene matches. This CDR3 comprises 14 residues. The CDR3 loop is CASSPKREGNEQFF. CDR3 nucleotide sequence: TGTGCCAGCAGCCCCAAGAGGGAGGGGAATGAGCAGTTCTTC.

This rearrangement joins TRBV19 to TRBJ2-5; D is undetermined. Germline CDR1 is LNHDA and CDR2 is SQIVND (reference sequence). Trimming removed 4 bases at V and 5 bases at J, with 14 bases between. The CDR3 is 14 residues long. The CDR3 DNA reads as TGTGCCAGTAGTAGAGGCGGTGGCCTGGAGACCCAGTACTTC. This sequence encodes CASSRGGGLETQYF.

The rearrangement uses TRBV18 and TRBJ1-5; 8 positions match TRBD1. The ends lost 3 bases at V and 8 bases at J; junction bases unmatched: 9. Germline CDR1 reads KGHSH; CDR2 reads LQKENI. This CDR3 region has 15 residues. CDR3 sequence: CASSPGQGATKPQHF. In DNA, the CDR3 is TGTGCCAGCTCACCCGGGCAGGGGGCCACTAAGCCCCAGCATTTT.

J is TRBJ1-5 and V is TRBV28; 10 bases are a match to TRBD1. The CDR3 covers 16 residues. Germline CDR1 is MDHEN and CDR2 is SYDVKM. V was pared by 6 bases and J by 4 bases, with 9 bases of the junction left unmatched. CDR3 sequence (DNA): TGTGCCAGCAGGCCCATGGACAGGGGGTCGAATCAGCCCCAGCATTTT. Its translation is CASRPMDRGSNQPQHF.

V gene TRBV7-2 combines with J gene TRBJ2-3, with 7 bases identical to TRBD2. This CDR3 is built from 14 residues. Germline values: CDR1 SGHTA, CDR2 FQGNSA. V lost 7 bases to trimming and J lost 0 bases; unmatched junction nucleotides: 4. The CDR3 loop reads CASIGGTSTDTQYF. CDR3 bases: TGTGCCAGCATCGGGGGGACTAGCACAGATACGCAGTATTTT.

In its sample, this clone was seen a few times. The CDR3 DNA sequence: TGTGCCAGTAGTATAGATGGGGGGGCGGCCAAAAACATTCAGTACTTC. It codes for CASSIDGGAAKNIQYF. The chain employs TRBV19 and TRBJ2-4, with D possibly TRBD2 on 7 matching bases. CDR1 LNHDA and CDR2 SQIVND come from the germline V gene (reference sequence). The V and J ends lost 0 bases and 1 base respectively, with 10 bases between them. The CDR3 extends over 16 amino acids.

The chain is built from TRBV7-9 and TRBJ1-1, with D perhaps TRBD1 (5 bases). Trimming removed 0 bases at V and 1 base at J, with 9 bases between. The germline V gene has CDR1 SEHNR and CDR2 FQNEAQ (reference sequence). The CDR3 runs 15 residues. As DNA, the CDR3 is TGTGCCAGCAGCTTAGCGGCAGGGTCGAACACTGAAGCTTTCTTT. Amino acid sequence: CASSLAAGSNTEAFF.

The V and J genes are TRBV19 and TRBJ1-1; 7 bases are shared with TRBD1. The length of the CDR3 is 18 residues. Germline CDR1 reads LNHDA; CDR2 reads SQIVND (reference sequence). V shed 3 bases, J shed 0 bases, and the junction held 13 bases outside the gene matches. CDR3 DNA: TGTGCCAGTAGTATCTCGGGAGGGGGCGCGGGGGTGAACACTGAAGCTTTCTTT. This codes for CASSISGGGAGVNTEAFF. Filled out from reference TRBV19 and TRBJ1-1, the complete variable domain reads DGGITQSPKYLFRKEGQNVTLSCEQNLNHDAMYWYRQDPGQGLRLIYYSQIVNDFQKGDIAEGYSVSREKKESFPLTVTSAQKNPTAFYLCASSISGGGAGVNTEAFFGQGTRLTVV.